The sequence of this T cell receptor (beta chain) was determined in a study of PD-1 blockade in classical Hodgkin lymphoma. The protocol was immunoSEQ multiplex PCR, while the TCRdb copy is restricted to in-frame clones and leaves out a portion. The sample holds under 4,500 clones, 80% to 90% seen once. Patients all relapsed after autologous stem cell transplantation, and there was variation in brentuximab vedotin exposure. The study purified CD4+ T cells from thawed PBMCs using magnetic negative selection. Germline values: CDR1 SGHTA, CDR2 FQGNSA. The ends were cut back, 2 bases at V and 8 bases at J, with 7 bases in the middle. CDR3 length: 12 amino acids.

The sequencing used CD4+ T cells from blood, collected at baseline. The chain recombines TRBV7-2 with TRBJ2-1; tentatively, D is TRBD1 (5 bases). This clonotype originated in a human donor with classical Hodgkin lymphoma. CDR3 residues: CASSLPTDEQFF. The CDR3, as DNA: TGTGCCAGCAGCTTACCGACAGATGAGCAGTTCTTC.